The 23 T cell receptor beta chains in this list originate from one sample, sequenced in a study of T cell responses to AZD1222 COVID-19 vaccine. Method: immunoSEQ multiplex PCR; TCRdb's copy keeps in-frame clones and lacks some. The data contain 90,000 to 130,000 clones, around nine tenths of them singletons. Sequences were derived from peripheral blood, sampled on day 0 of AZD1222 vaccination. The receptor source for this set is an adult in good health.

The chain is built from TRBV6-1 and TRBJ1-3; D remains unclear. Per germline, CDR1 MNHNS and CDR2 SASEGT. The CDR3 is made up of 13 amino acids. Trimming removed 2 bases at V and 0 bases at J, with 2 bases between. The CDR3 loop reads CASSEISGNTIYF. The CDR3 coding sequence is TGTGCCAGCAGTGAAATCTCTGGAAACACCATATATTTT.

CDR3 sequence: CASSQDRYGGIMGQAFF. The CDR3 DNA follows: TGTGCCAGCAGCCAAGATCGGTATGGGGGTATAATGGGCCAAGCTTTCTTT. The rearrangement links TRBV14 to TRBJ1-1, with a tentative D call TRBD1 (5 bases). The CDR3 contains 17 residues. The germline V gene has CDR1 SGHDN and CDR2 FVKESK. Trimming shortened V by 0 bases and J by 9 bases, and 23 bases separated the two germline ends. The full variable domain, with the rest looked up from reference TRBV14 and TRBJ1-1, is EAGVTQFPSHSVIEKGQTVTLRCDPISGHDNLYWYRRVMGKEIKFLLHFVKESKQDESGMPNNRFLAERTGGTYSTLKVQPAELEDSGVYFCASSQDRYGGIMGQAFFGQGTRLTVV.

The chain recombines TRBV6-2 or TRBV6-3 with TRBJ2-6; TRBD2 agrees at 7 bases. This CDR3 is 16 amino acids long. The germline V gene encodes CDR1 MNHEY and CDR2 SVGEGT. With 2 bases clipped from V and 2 bases from J, the junction kept 3 bases outside the gene matches. The CDR3 is CASSYGRGAGANVLTF. The CDR3 DNA reads as TGTGCCAGCAGTTACGGTCGGGGGGCTGGGGCCAACGTCCTGACTTTC.

The chain joins TRBV6-6 to TRBJ2-6; D is ambiguous. Trimming pared 10 bases from V and 4 bases from J, leaving 14 bases between. CDR1 is MNHNY, CDR2 SVGAGI, per germline (reference sequence). This CDR3 comprises 14 residues. CDR3 amino acids: CATLPRLGANVLTF. In nucleotides, the CDR3 is TGTGCCACCCTCCCAAGGCTCGGGGCCAACGTCCTGACTTTC.

This clone was counted once. The CDR3 DNA sequence: TGTGCCAGCAGTTTATCGTTCGGCAGCCCCTCCTACGAGCAGTACTTC. Translating gives CASSLSFGSPSYEQYF. V usage is TRBV27 and J usage is TRBJ2-7; D remains unclear. The CDR3 contains 16 residues. Germline lookup yields CDR1 MNHEY and CDR2 SMNVEV (reference sequence). Trimming cost V 0 bases and J 0 bases, with 12 bases left between them.

The chain joins TRBV18 to TRBJ2-2; 15 bases are a match to TRBD2. Germline CDR1 and CDR2: KGHSH and LQKENI. The CDR3 extends over 19 amino acids. The V gene end was trimmed by 3 bases and the J gene end by 0 bases; junction bases not matched to a gene: 5. The CDR3 is CASSPPGLAGGPNTGELFF. The CDR3 bases are TGTGCCAGCTCACCTCCTGGACTAGCGGGGGGGCCGAACACCGGGGAGCTGTTTTTT.

V gene TRBV7-2 combines with J gene TRBJ1-4; D remains unclear. The CDR3 runs 12 residues. Trimming removed 2 bases at V and 14 bases at J, with 12 bases between. Germline CDR1 is SGHTA and CDR2 is FQGNSA. The CDR3 here is CASSLPPEGLFF. CDR3 bases: TGTGCCAGCAGCTTACCCCCGGAAGGGCTGTTTTTT.

The gene calls are TRBV28 and TRBJ1-3; D gene uncertain. V lost 5 bases and J lost 0, with 14 bases in between. The V gene's germline CDR1 is MDHEN and CDR2 SYDVKM. The length of the CDR3 is 16 residues. The CDR3 region is CASSRGPLSSGNTIYF. In DNA, the CDR3 is TGTGCCAGCAGTCGCGGCCCACTCAGCTCTGGAAACACCATATATTTT.

V is TRBV7-8 and J is TRBJ1-6; no definite D call. The germline V gene has CDR1 SGHVS and CDR2 FQNEAQ. V dropped 4 bases and J dropped 4 bases, with 8 bases sitting between them. The CDR3 covers 14 residues. CDR3 coding DNA: TGTGCCAGCAGCTCGCGTTCATATAATTCACCCCTCCACTTT. This translates into CASSSRSYNSPLHF.

A single count supports this clone. The chain has TRBV14 and TRBJ2-7, with 8 positions matching TRBD1. The V gene's germline CDR1 is SGHDN and CDR2 FVKESK. This CDR3 is 19 amino acids long. V trimming: 0 bases; J trimming: 1 base; junction bases outside the gene matches: 14. CDR3 sequence reads: CASSQDYREDRAESYEQYF. The CDR3 DNA reads as TGTGCCAGCAGCCAAGATTACAGGGAGGACAGGGCGGAGTCCTACGAGCAGTACTTC. The variable domain in full, completed from reference TRBV14 and TRBJ2-7, reads EAGVTQFPSHSVIEKGQTVTLRCDPISGHDNLYWYRRVMGKEIKFLLHFVKESKQDESGMPNNRFLAERTGGTYSTLKVQPAELEDSGVYFCASSQDYREDRAESYEQYFGPGTRLTVT.

The sample holds one count of this clone. The chain combines TRBV19 with TRBJ1-1; perhaps TRBD1 as D (5 bases). The germline V and J ends were trimmed by 3 bases and 0 bases, with 8 bases remaining between them. CDR3 length: 14 residues. Germline values: CDR1 LNHDA, CDR2 SQIVND (reference sequence). The CDR3 nucleotides are TGTGCCAGTAGTATGCCGGGGCTGAACACTGAAGCTTTCTTT. Translating gives CASSMPGLNTEAFF.

The table lists this clone with a few counts. This chain joins TRBV19 and TRBJ1-5; maybe TRBD1 (5 bases). This CDR3 is built from 13 residues. Germline CDR1 is LNHDA and CDR2 is SQIVND (reference sequence). The CDR3 DNA reads TGTGCATGCGACAGAGGGGGCAATCAGCCCCAGCATTTT. As protein: CACDRGGNQPQHF.

The V and J genes are TRBV6-1 and TRBJ1-1, with D perhaps matching TRBD1 (5 bases). The germline V and J ends were trimmed by 1 base and 14 bases, with 17 bases remaining between them. CDR1 MNHNS and CDR2 SASEGT come from the germline V gene. The CDR3 runs 13 residues. The CDR3 sequence is CASSEGEGRFFFF. In DNA, the CDR3 is TGTGCCAGCAGTGAAGGGGAGGGGAGGTTCTTCTTCTTT.

This chain uses TRBV19 with TRBJ2-7; 12 nucleotides align to TRBD1. V lost 8 bases and J lost 7; bases outside the gene matches: 6. The CDR3 has 13 residues. Looked up from germline, CDR1 is LNHDA and CDR2 is SQIVND (reference sequence). The CDR3 loop is CASSGTGGIEQYF. Here the CDR3 DNA reads TGTGCCAGTTCCGGGACAGGGGGCATTGAGCAGTACTTC.

The chain carries TRBV7-2 and TRBJ2-3, with a weak D call TRBD2 (5 bases). V was pared by 5 bases and J by 2 bases, with 11 bases between. CDR3 length: 14 residues. The V gene's germline CDR1 is SGHTA and CDR2 FQGNSA. The DNA for the CDR3 is TGTGCCAGCAGCGGCGGGCCCTCCACAGATACGCAGTATTTT. Encoded protein: CASSGGPSTDTQYF.

The chain combines TRBV28 with TRBJ1-3; D may be TRBD1 (5 bases). Deletions cut 6 bases from V and 9 bases from J, with 21 bases between. CDR3 length: 15 residues. Germline loops: CDR1 MDHEN, CDR2 SYDVKM. The CDR3 coding sequence is TGTGCCAGCAGAACGGGACCCGCCCCTTCGATCACCATATATTTT. Translation: CASRTGPAPSITIYF.

The chain carries TRBV5-1 and TRBJ2-2; 7 bases align to TRBD1. The V gene's germline CDR1 is SGHRS and CDR2 YFSETQ. The CDR3 totals 16 residues. With V trimmed by 0 bases and J by 4 bases, 6 bases remained unmatched. The CDR3 here is CASSLAGDSSTGELFF. In nucleotides, the CDR3 is TGCGCCAGCAGCTTGGCCGGGGACAGCTCCACCGGGGAGCTGTTTTTT.

The chain links TRBV9 to TRBJ2-1; tentatively, D is TRBD2 (5 bases). Trimming removed 0 bases from V and 1 base from J, with 11 bases in between. This CDR3 has 16 amino acids. Germline lookup yields CDR1 SGDLS and CDR2 YYNGEE. The CDR3: CASSVEAGISYNEQFF. The CDR3, as DNA: TGTGCCAGCAGCGTAGAGGCGGGTATTTCCTACAATGAGCAGTTCTTC.

The genes are TRBV7-2 and TRBJ2-3, with TRBD2 matching over 7 bases. After removal of 5 bases from V and 6 bases from J, the junction contained 8 bases not matched to a gene. Per the germline V gene, CDR1 is SGHTA and CDR2 is FQGNSA. This CDR3 region has 14 residues. The CDR3 reads CASSPPPAGDTQYF. In DNA, the CDR3 is TGTGCCAGCAGCCCACCTCCAGCGGGGGATACGCAGTATTTT.

CDR3: CASRAGTSVVGELFF. CDR3 nucleotides: TGTGCCAGCAGGGCCGGGACTAGCGTAGTCGGGGAGCTGTTTTTT. This chain joins TRBV27 and TRBJ2-2; 10 bases match TRBD2. The junction had 8 bases not matched to a gene; V was cut back by 6 bases and J by 7 bases. This CDR3 is built from 15 residues. Germline V gives CDR1 MNHEY, CDR2 SMNVEV (reference sequence).

Only a few counts were recorded for this clone. The V and J genes are TRBV3-1 (or the pseudogene TRBV3-2) and TRBJ2-1; D remains ambiguous. Germline-derived CDR1 and CDR2 are LGHDT and YNNKEL (reference sequence). Trimming pared 0 bases from V and 5 bases from J, leaving 5 bases between. The CDR3 consists of 13 residues. The CDR3 loop reads CASSQDGNNEQFF. As DNA, the CDR3 is TGTGCCAGCAGCCAAGACGGAAACAATGAGCAGTTCTTC.

The chain is built from TRBV25-1 and TRBJ2-2; D could derive from TRBD1 or TRBD2 (5 bases each). The CDR3 covers 13 residues. CDR1 is MGHDK and CDR2 is SYGVNS in the germline V gene. V was trimmed by 10 bases and J by 1 base, leaving 10 bases between them. As DNA, the CDR3 is TGTGCCACCATTGGGGGGAACACCGGGGAGCTGTTTTTT. Its translation is CATIGGNTGELFF.

This clone was seen only a few times. V is TRBV5-8 and J is TRBJ1-2, with 9 bases that match TRBD1. Germline V lookup: CDR1 SGHTS, CDR2 YDEGEE. CDR3 size: 17 residues. The J segment lost 4 bases and the V segment lost 0 bases, leaving 10 bases of the junction unmatched. The CDR3 protein is CASSLEATGGIIYGYTF. The CDR3 nucleotides read TGTGCCAGCAGCTTGGAGGCTACAGGGGGCATAATCTATGGCTACACCTTC.